This paragraph covers one T cell receptor beta chain sequence. No count is given, but going by its frequency this clonotype is medium-sized (0.01 to 0.1%). The antigen this receptor binds is unknown. TRB rearrangements were amplified by multiplex PCR using a touch-down protocol with TRB-A and TRB-B primer pools mixed in one tube. Illumina adapters and sample indices were attached to the amplicons through two consecutive PCR reactions using Phusion HS II polymerase. The amplicons were purified from gel with the NucleoSpin Gel and PCR Clean-up kit, after which the amplicons were quantified by Qubit and checked for quality on an Agilent 2100 Bioanalyzer. Sequencing of the libraries was done on an Illumina MiSeq with 600-cycle, single-indexed, paired-end runs. In the authors' own workflow: TRB reads were aligned and assembled with MiXCR version 2.1.12 using the default MiXCR reference library. Each unique CDR3 nucleotide sequence defined a clone, and only productive sequences with at least two reads were analysed. Repertoire diversity was assessed by alpha-parameterized diversity profiles (alpha 0 to 5), including Shannon (alpha 1) and Simpson (alpha 2) indices, computed with an R script. The tcR package was used to compute combinatorial TRB VJ usage, and cohorts were compared on this usage by principal component analysis with ade4. Using GLIPH, TCRbeta CDR3s were clustered on pairs of cohorts matched for age and read depth, and a Wilcoxon test was used to compare cluster frequencies. Reprocessed by TCRdb, the reads give a single entry per CDR3 protein sequence, without DNA. TCRdb's processing, not the study's, gives the V and J calls here. The record for this sample contains about 5,000 distinct CDR3 sequences. The top ten hold 4% to 5% of the sample.

The source of the sample is a study of T cell clusters in autoimmune cytopenias (dated 2019 in TCRdb). Notes on the research overall: A median TRB sequencing depth of 50,000 to 65,000 reads per sample was reached, and a median of roughly 2,500 distinct TRB clonotypes per sample was obtained. The goal of the study was to determine whether autoimmune cytopenia patients have a disease-specific immune repertoire signature that could serve as a blood-based biomarker. TRB and IGH repertoires from peripheral blood were sequenced in autoimmune cytopenia patients at active disease and during treatment follow-up, with healthy, CLL and autoimmune hepatitis controls included alongside. Broader findings and caveats from the paper: The T cell clusters were only ever defined in silico, so experimental validation of their functional role was still needed. GLIPH results suggested that primary autoimmune cytopenia patients were missing physiological T cell clusters, with 51 clusters found only in healthy donors compared with over 15 found only in patients. The cluster-lack signature was not seen for secondary cytopenia versus CLL, apparently masked by the dominant lymphoma-associated repertoire. Compared with active autoimmune hepatitis patients, healthy donors had almost three times as many exclusive TRB clusters, a finding consistent with an autoimmunity-wide signature. TRB repertoire shifts, with less even repertoires observed in secondary cytopenia and CLL, were mostly attributed to lymphoma bias rather than autoimmunity.

Per sample, approximately 0.25 ug of peripheral blood genomic DNA, some 40,000 genome equivalents, was used for TRB amplification. The CDR3, cysteine through phenylalanine, is 14 amino acids long. The protein alone is recorded here. The germline V gene gives CDR1 as MNHEY and CDR2 as SVGEGT. Sequencing was carried out using peripheral blood. The chain couples TRBV6-2 or TRBV6-3 to TRBJ2-7; TCRdb's D call, TRBD1, is unchecked because there is no DNA. The TCR sequence derives from a human donor with an autoimmune cytopenia or autoimmune hepatitis (not recorded which). The CDR3 reads CASITPGSSYEQYF.